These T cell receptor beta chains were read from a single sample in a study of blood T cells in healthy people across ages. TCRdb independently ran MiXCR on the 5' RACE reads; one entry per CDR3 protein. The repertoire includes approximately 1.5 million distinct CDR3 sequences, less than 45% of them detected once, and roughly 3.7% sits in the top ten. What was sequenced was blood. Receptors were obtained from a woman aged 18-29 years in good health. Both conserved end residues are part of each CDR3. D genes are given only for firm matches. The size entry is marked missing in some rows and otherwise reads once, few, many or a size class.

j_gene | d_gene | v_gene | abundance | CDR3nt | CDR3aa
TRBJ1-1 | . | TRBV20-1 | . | TGCAGTGCTACGCAGGGTTGGGGGAACACTGAAGCTTTCTTT | CSATQGWGNTEAFF
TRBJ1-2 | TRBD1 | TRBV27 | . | TGTGCCAGCAGTAGATCACCGGGACAGGTGGTCTATGGCTACACCTTC | CASSRSPGQVVYGYTF
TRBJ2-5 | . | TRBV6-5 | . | TGTGCCAGCAGTTACTCCGGACCCCAAGAGACCCAGTACTTC | CASSYSGPQETQYF
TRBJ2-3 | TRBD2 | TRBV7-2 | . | TGTGCCAGCAGCTTAATTGGACTAGCGGGGGGAGGCACAGATACGCAGTATTTT | CASSLIGLAGGGTDTQYF
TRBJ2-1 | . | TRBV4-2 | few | TGTGCCAGCAGCCCTGGCTTCTCCAGCTCCTACAATGAGCAGTTCTTC | CASSPGFSSSYNEQFF
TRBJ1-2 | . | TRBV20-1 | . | TGCAGTGCTAGAGTCAAGGCAACCTATGGCTACACCTTC | CSARVKATYGYTF
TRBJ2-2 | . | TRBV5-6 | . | TGTGCCAGCAGCTTGTATGGCCTACGCACGAACACCGGGGAGCTGTTTTTT | CASSLYGLRTNTGELFF
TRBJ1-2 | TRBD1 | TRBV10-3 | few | TGTGCCATCAGTCTGGACAGGTTAAACTATGGCTACACCTTC | CAISLDRLNYGYTF
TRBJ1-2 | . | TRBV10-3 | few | TGTGCCATCAGTGAGTTCCGGCAAGGGTATGGCTACACCTTC | CAISEFRQGYGYTF
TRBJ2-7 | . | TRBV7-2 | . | TGTGCCAGCAGCTTAGAATCCGGGGTAGTATCCTACGAGCAGTACTTC | CASSLESGVVSYEQYF
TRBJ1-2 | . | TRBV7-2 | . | TGTGCCAGCAGCCCTCGGACGCCCTCTAACTATGGCTACACCTTC | CASSPRTPSNYGYTF
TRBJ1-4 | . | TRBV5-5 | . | TGTGCCAGCAGCCCACGGACGGCATTAAATGAGAAACTGTTTTTT | CASSPRTALNEKLFF
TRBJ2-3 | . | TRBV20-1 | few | TGCAGTGCTGCGGGGGCTGTCACAGATACGCAGTATTTT | CSAAGAVTDTQYF
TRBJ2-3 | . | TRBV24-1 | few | TGTGCCACCAGTGACACGCGGGACTCGCACCCAGATACGCAGTATTTT | CATSDTRDSHPDTQYF
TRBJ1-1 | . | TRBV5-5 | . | TGTGCCAGCAGCTTGTTCTCCTGGGCAGGTGTTAACACTGAAGCTTTCTTT | CASSLFSWAGVNTEAFF
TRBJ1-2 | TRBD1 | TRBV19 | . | TGTGCCAGTAGTATGGCCCCGGCAGGGGGCCGTGGCTACACCTTC | CASSMAPAGGRGYTF
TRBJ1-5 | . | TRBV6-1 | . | TGTGCCAGCAGTGAAAGGCACCTCGGGCAGCCCCAGCATTTT | CASSERHLGQPQHF
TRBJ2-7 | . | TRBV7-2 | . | TGTGCCAGCAGCCTCGACAGCCTCAACCACGAGCAGTACTTC | CASSLDSLNHEQYF
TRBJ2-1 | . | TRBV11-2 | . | TGTGGCAGCAATCCAATCTTGGGCGGGTCCTCCTACAATGAGCAGTTCTTC | CGSNPILGGSSYNEQFF
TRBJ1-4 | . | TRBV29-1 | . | TGCAGCGTAATGGGGGGTAACGAAAACCTGTTTTTT | CSVMGGNENLFF
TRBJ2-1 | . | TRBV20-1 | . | TGCAGTGCTAAGGACAGTGGCAATGAGCAGTTCTTC | CSAKDSGNEQFF
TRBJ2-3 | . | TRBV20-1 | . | TGCAGTGCTAGAGATCCCGGGATTGCGGATACGCAGTATTTT | CSARDPGIADTQYF
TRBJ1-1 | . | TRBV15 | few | TGTGCCACCAAAGATGAGACCGACCGGACTGAAGCTTTCTTT | CATKDETDRTEAFF
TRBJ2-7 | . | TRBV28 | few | TGTGCCAGCAGTTTACCAGCGCATAGCTACGAGCAGTACTTC | CASSLPAHSYEQYF
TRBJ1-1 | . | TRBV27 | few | TGTGCCAGCAGTTTTGGGCAGATAACTGAAGCTTTCTTT | CASSFGQITEAFF
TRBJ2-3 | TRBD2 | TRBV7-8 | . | TGTGCCAGCAGCTCAGCGGGACGGCGAGATACGCAGTATTTT | CASSSAGRRDTQYF
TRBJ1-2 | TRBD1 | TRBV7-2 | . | TGTGCCAGCAGCTTACAGGGGGCCATCGTTGGCTACACCTTC | CASSLQGAIVGYTF
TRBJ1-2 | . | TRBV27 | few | TGTGCCAGCAGACTCGGAGCTTATGGCTACACCTTC | CASRLGAYGYTF
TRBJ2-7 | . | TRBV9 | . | TGTGCCAGCAGCGTAGACGCAGGGAGTGTCAGTTACGAGCAGTACTTC | CASSVDAGSVSYEQYF
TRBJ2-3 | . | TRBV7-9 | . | TGTGCCAGCAGCTTAATGCTAAGCACAGATACGCAGTATTTT | CASSLMLSTDTQYF
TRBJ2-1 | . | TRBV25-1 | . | TGTGCCAGCAGGGAATCTGGCGAGGGAAGGAATGAGCAGTTCTTC | CASRESGEGRNEQFF
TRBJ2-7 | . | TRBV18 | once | TGTGCCAGCTCACCACTGGTAGGGGACACCTACGAGCAGTACTTC | CASSPLVGDTYEQYF
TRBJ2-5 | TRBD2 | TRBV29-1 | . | TGCAGCGTTGCGTCCCTCCTAGCGGGGCAACCCAATGAGCAGTACTTC | CSVASLLAGQPNEQYF
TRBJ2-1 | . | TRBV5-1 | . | TGCGCCAGCGGCCAGGGTTTTACATTGAATGAGCAGTTCTTC | CASGQGFTLNEQFF
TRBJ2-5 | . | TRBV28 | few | TGTGCCAGCAGTTCCTCAGATTACCCACTCCTTCAAGAGACCCAGTACTTC | CASSSSDYPLLQETQYF
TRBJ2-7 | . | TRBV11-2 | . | TGTGCCAGCAGCTTAGCCGGGCGAAGCTACAATGAGCAGTACTTC | CASSLAGRSYNEQYF
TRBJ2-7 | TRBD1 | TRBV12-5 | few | TGTGCTAGTGGTCACGGGACAGGGTTTTACGAGCAGTACTTC | CASGHGTGFYEQYF
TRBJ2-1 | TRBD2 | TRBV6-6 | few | TGTGCCAGCAGCCCCAGGGCGGGGGGCCATGAGCAGTTCTTC | CASSPRAGGHEQFF
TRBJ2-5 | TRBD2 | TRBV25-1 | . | TGTGCCAGCAGCCCAGCCGGACTAGCAGAGCAAGAGACCCAGTACTTC | CASSPAGLAEQETQYF
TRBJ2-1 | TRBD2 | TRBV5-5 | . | TGTGCCAGCAGCTTGAGGTGGACTAGCGGGAGTAGGAATGAGCAGTTCTTC | CASSLRWTSGSRNEQFF
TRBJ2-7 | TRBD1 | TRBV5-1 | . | TGCGCCAGCAGCTTGGAGGTTTCGGGGACAGTCTCCTACGAGCAGTACTTC | CASSLEVSGTVSYEQYF
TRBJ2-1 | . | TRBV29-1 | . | TGCAGCGCGGCCGGACGGGGCTACAATGAGCAGTTCTTC | CSAAGRGYNEQFF
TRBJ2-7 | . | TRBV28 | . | TGTGGCACGGTCAGGAGGCGCGGGTACGAGCAGTACTTC | CGTVRRRGYEQYF
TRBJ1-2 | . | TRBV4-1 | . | TGCGCCAGCAGCCCCGTCGGATACTCCACTAACTATGGCTACACCTTC | CASSPVGYSTNYGYTF
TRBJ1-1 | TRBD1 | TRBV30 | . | TGTGCCTGGAAGGACAGGGCTATCCCTAACACTGAAGCTTTCTTT | CAWKDRAIPNTEAFF